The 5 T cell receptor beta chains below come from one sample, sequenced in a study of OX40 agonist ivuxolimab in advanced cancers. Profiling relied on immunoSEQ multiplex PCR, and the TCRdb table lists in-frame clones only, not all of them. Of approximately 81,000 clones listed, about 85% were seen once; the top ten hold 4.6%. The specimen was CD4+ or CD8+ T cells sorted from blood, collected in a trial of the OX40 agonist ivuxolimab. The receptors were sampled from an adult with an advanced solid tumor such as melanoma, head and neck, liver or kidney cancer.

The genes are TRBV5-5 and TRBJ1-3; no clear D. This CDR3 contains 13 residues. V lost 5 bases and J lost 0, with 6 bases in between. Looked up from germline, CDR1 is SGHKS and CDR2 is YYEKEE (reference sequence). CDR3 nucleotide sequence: TGTGCCAGCAGTTTAGGCTCTGGAAACACCATATATTTT. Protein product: CASSLGSGNTIYF.

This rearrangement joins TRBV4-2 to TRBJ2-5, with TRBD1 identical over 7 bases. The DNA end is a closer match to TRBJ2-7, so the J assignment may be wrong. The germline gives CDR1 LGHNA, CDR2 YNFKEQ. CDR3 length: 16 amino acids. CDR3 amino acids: CASSQDPDRAANEQYF. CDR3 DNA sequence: TGTGCCAGCAGCCAAGATCCTGACAGGGCGGCGAACGAGCAGTACTTC.

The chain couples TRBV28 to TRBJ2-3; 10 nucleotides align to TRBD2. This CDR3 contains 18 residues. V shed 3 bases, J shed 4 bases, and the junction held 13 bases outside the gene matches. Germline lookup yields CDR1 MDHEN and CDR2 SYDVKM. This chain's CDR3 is CASSLVVGTSVLADTQYF. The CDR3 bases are TGTGCCAGCAGTTTGGTGGTGGGGACTAGCGTGTTGGCAGATACGCAGTATTTT.

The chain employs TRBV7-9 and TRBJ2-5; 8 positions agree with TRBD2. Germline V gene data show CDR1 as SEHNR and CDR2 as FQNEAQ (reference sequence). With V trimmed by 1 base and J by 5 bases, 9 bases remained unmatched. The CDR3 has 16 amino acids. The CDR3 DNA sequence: TGTGCCAGCAGCTTAGGGGACGGGAGGGGCGGCGAGACCCAGTACTTC. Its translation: CASSLGDGRGGETQYF.

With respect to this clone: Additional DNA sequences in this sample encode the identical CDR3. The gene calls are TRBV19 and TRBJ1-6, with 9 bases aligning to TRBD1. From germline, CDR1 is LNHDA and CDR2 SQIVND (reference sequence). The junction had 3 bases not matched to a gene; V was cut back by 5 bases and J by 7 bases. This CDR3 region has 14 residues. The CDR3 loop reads CASSPGTGNSPLHF. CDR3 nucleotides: TGTGCCAGTAGTCCCGGGACAGGGAATTCACCCCTCCACTTT.